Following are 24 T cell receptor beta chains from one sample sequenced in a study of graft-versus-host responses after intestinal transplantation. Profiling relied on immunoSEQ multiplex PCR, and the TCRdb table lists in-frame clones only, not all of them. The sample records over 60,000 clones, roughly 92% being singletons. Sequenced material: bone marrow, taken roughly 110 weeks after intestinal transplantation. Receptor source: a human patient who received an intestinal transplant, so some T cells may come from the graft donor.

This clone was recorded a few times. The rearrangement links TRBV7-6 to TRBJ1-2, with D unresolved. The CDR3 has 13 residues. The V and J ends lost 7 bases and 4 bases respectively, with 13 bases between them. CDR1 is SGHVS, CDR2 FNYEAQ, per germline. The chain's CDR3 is CASTGPLSYGYTF. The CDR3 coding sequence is TGTGCCAGCACAGGCCCGTTGTCCTATGGCTACACCTTC.

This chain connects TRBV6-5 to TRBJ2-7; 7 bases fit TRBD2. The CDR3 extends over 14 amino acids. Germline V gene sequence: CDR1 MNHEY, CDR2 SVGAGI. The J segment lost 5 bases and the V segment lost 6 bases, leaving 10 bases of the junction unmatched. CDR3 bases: TGTGCCAGCAGCCCACTAGCGAACGAGGACGAGCAGTACTTC. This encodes CASSPLANEDEQYF.

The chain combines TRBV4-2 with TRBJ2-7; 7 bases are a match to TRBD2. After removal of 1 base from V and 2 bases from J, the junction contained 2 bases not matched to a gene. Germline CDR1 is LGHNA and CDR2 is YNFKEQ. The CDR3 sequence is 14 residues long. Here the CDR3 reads CASSQAGGTYEQYF. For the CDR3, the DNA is TGTGCCAGCAGCCAAGCGGGAGGCACCTACGAGCAGTACTTC.

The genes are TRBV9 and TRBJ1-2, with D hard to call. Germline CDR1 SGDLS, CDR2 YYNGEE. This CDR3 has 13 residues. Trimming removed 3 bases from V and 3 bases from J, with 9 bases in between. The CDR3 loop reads CASSDEGYYGYTF. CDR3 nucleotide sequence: TGTGCCAGCAGCGACGAAGGATACTATGGCTACACCTTC.

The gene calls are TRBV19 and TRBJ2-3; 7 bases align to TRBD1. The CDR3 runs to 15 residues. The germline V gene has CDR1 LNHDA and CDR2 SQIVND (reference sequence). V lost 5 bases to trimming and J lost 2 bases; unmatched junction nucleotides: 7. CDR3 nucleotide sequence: TGTGCCAGTAGTGGGACAGATCCTATCACAGATACGCAGTATTTT. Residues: CASSGTDPITDTQYF.

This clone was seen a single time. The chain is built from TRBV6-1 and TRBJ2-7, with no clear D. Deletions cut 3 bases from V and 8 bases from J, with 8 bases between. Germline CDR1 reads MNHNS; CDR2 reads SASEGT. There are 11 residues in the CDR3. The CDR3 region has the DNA TGTGCCAGCAGTGATTTTTGGAAGCAGTACTTC. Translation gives CASSDFWKQYF.

The DNA for the CDR3 is TGTGCCAGCAGCGTAGCGGGAGGGGCTGCAGATACGCAGTATTTT. This gives the protein CASSVAGGAADTQYF. The gene calls are TRBV9 and TRBJ2-3; 8 bases agree with TRBD2. Germline loops: CDR1 SGDLS, CDR2 YYNGEE. Trimming at V came to 0 bases and at J to 4 bases, leaving 4 bases not matched to a gene. The CDR3 runs to 15 residues.

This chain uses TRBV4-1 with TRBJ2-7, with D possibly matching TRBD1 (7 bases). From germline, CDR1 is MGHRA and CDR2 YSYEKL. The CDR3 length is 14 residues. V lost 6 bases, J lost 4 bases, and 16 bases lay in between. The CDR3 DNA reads TGCGCCAGCAGAAATCTCAGGGGGGATTACGAGCAGTACTTC. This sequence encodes CASRNLRGDYEQYF.

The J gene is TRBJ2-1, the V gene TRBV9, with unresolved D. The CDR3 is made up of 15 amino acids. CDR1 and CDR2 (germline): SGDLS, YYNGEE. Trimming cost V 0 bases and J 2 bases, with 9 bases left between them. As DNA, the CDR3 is TGTGCCAGCAGCGTAGCTCCTGGGGCCTACAATGAGCAGTTCTTC. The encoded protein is CASSVAPGAYNEQFF. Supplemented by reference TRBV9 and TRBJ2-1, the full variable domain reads DSGVTQTPKHLITATGQRVTLRCSPRSGDLSVYWYQQSLDQGLQFLIQYYNGEERAKGNILERFSAQQFPDLHSELNLSSLELGDSALYFCASSVAPGAYNEQFFGPGTRLTVL.

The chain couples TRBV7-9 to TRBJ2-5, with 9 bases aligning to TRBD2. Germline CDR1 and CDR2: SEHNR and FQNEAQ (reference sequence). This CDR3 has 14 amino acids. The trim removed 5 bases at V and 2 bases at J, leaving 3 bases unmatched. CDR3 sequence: CASSPAGGQETQYF. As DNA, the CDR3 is TGTGCCAGCAGCCCAGCGGGGGGACAAGAGACCCAGTACTTC.

This chain's CDR3 is CASSQHRDRGYGGYTF. As DNA, the CDR3 is TGTGCCAGTAGTCAGCATCGGGACAGGGGTTATGGCGGCTACACCTTC. The chain carries TRBV19 and TRBJ1-2, with 10 bases lining up with TRBD1. The CDR3 spans 16 residues. After removal of 5 bases from V and 8 bases from J, the junction contained 14 bases not matched to a gene. CDR1 is LNHDA and CDR2 is SQIVND in the germline V gene (reference sequence). The entire variable domain, with the rest obtained from reference TRBV19 and TRBJ1-2, is as follows: DGGITQSPKYLFRKEGQNVTLSCEQNLNHDAMYWYRQDPGQGLRLIYYSQIVNDFQKGDIAEGYSVSREKKESFPLTVTSAQKNPTAFYLCASSQHRDRGYGGYTFGSGTRLTVV.

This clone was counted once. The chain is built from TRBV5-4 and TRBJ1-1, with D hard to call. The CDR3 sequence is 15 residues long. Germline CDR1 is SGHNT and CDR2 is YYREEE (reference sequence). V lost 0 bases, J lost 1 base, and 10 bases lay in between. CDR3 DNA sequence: TGTGCCAGCAGCTTGGAAGGCAGTTCGAACACTGAAGCTTTCTTT. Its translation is CASSLEGSSNTEAFF.

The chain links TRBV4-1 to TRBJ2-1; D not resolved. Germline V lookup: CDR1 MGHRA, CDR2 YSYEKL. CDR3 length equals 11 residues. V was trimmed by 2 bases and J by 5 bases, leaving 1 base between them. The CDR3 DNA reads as TGCGCCAGCAGCCAACACAATGAGCAGTTCTTC. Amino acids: CASSQHNEQFF.

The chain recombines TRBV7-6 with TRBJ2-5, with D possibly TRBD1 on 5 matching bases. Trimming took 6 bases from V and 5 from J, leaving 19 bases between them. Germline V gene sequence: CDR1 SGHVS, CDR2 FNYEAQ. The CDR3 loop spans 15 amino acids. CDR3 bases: TGTGCCAGCAGAGGGGCTAGATCCAATAGGGAGACCCAGTACTTC. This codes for CASRGARSNRETQYF. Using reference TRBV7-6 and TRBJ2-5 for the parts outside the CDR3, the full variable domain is GAGVSQSPRYKVTKRGQDVALRCDPISGHVSLYWYRQALGQGPEFLTYFNYEAQQDKSGLPNDRFSAERPEGSISTLTIQRTEQRDSAMYRCASRGARSNRETQYFGPGTRLLVL.

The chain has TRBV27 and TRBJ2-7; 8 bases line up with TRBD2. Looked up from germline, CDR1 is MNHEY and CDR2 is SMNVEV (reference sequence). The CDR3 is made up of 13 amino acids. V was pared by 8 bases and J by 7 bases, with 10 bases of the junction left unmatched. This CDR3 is CASGLASYGEQYF. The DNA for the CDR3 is TGTGCCAGCGGACTAGCATCGTACGGAGAGCAGTACTTC.

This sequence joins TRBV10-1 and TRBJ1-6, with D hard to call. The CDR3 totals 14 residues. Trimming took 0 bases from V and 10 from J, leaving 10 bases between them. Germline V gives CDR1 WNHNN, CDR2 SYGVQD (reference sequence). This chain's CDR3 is CASSESGVGSPLHF. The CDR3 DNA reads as TGCGCCAGCAGTGAGTCCGGGGTAGGATCACCCCTCCACTTT.

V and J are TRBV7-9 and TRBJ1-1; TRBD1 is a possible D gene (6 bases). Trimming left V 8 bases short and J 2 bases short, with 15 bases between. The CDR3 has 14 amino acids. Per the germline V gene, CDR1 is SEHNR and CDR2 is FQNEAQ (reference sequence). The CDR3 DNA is TGTGCCAGCGCGGAAGGGACACCTAACACTGAAGCTTTCTTT. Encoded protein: CASAEGTPNTEAFF.

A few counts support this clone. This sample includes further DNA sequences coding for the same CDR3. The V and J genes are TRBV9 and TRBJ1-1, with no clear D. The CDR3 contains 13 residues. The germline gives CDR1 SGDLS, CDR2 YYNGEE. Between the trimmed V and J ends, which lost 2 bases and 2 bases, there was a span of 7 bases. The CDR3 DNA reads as TGTGCCAGCAGCGTCGAATCCAACACTGAAGCTTTCTTT. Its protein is CASSVESNTEAFF.

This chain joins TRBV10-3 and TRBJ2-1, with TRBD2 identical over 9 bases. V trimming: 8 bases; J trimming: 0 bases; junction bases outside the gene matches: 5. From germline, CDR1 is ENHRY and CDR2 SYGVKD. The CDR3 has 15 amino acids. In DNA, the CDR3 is TGTGCCATCGGGGGTAGCGGGAGCTCCTACAATGAGCAGTTCTTC. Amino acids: CAIGGSGSSYNEQFF.

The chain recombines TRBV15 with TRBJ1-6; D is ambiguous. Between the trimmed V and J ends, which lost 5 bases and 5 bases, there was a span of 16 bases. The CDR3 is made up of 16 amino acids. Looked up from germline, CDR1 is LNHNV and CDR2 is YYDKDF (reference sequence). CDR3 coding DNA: TGTGCCACCAGCCCTCCGAGAGGGATCAATAATTCACCCCTCCACTTT. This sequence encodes CATSPPRGINNSPLHF.

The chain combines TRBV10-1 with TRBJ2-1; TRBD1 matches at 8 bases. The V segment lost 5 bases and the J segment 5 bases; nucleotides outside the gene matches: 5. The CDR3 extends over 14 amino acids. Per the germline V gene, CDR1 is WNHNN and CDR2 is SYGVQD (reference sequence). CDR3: CASSRWTGNNEQFF. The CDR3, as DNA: TGCGCCAGCAGTAGGTGGACAGGGAACAATGAGCAGTTCTTC.

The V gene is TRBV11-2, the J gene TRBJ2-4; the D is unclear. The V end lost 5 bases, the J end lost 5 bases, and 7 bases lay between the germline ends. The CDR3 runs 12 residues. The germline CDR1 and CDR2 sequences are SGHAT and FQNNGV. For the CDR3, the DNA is TGTGCCAGCAGCCTCGAGCAAAACATTCAGTACTTC. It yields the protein CASSLEQNIQYF.

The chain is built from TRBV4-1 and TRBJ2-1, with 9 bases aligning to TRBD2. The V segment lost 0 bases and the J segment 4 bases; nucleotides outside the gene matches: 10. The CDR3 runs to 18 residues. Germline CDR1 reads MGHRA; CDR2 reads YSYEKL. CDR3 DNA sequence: TGCGCCAGCAGCCAAGATCCACGGGGGACTAGCAAGTACAATGAGCAGTTCTTC. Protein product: CASSQDPRGTSKYNEQFF.

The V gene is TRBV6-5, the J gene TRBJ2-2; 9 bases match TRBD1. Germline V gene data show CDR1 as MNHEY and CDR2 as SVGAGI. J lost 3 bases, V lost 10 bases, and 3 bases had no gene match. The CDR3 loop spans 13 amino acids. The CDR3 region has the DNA TGTGCCATCCGGGACAGGGACACCGGGGAGCTGTTTTTT. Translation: CAIRDRDTGELFF.